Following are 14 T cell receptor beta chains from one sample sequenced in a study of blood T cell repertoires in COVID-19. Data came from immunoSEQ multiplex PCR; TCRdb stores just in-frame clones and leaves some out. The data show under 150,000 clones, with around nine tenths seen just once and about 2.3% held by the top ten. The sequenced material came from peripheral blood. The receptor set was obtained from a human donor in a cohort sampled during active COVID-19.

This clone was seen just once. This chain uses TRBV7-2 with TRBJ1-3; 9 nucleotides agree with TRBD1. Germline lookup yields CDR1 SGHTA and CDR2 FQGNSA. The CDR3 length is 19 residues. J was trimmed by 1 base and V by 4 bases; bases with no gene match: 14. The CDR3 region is CASSSSRDRVTPSGNTIYF. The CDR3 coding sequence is TGTGCCAGCAGCTCATCCCGGGACAGGGTGACACCGTCTGGAAACACCATATATTTT.

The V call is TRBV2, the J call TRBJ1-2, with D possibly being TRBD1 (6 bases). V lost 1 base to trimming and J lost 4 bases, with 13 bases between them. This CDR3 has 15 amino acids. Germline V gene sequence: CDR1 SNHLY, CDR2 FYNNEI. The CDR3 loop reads CASSEVPQGLYGYTF. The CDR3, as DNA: TGTGCCAGCAGTGAAGTACCGCAGGGGCTCTATGGCTACACCTTC.

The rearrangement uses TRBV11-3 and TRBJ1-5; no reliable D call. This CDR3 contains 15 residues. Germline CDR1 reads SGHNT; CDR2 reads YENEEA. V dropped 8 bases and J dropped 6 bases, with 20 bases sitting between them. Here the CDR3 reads CASPGRAGEGQPQHF. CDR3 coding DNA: TGTGCCAGCCCCGGTCGGGCCGGGGAAGGTCAGCCCCAGCATTTT.

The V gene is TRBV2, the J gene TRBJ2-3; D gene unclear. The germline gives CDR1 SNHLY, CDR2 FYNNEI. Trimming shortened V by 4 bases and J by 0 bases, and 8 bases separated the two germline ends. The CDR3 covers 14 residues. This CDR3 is CASSAYLSTDTQYF. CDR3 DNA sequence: TGTGCCAGCAGTGCCTATCTTAGCACAGATACGCAGTATTTT.

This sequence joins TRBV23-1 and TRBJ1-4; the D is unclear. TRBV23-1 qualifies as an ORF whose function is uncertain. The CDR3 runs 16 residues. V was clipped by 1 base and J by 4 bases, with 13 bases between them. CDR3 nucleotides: TGCGCCAGCAGTCAATGGGTTGCACAGTATAATGAAAAACTGTTTTTT. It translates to CASSQWVAQYNEKLFF.

This CDR3 is CASSPGTGGNTIYF. DNA of the CDR3: TGTGCCAGCAGCCCCGGGACAGGTGGAAACACCATATATTTT. The chain recombines TRBV6-6 with TRBJ1-3; 8 positions match TRBD1. Germline CDR1 is MNHNY and CDR2 is SVGAGI (reference sequence). The CDR3 spans 14 residues. Trimming at V came to 6 bases and at J to 3 bases, leaving 4 bases not matched to a gene.

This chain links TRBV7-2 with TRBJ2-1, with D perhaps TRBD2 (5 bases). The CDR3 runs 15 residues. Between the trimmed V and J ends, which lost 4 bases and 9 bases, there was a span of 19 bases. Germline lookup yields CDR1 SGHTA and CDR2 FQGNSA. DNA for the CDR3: TGTGCCAGCAGCTCCGAGACCTTAGCGTTTGGTGAGCAGTTCTTC. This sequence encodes CASSSETLAFGEQFF.

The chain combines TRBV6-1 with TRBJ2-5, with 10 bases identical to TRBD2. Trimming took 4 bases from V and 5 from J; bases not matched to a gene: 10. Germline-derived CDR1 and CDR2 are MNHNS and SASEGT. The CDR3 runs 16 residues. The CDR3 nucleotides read TGTGCCAGCAGTGCTGAACTAGCGGGGCCCCGGGAGACCCAGTACTTC. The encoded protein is CASSAELAGPRETQYF.

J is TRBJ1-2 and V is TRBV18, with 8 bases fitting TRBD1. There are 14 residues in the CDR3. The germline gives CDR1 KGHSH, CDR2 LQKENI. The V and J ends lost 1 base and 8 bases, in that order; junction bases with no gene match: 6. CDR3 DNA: TGTGCCAGCTCACCACAAGTGACAGGGGAAGGCTACACCTTC. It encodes CASSPQVTGEGYTF.

This CDR3 reads CASSGERGPTDTQYF. CDR3 in DNA: TGTGCCAGCAGTGGGGAGCGCGGACCCACAGATACGCAGTATTTT. This chain connects TRBV2 to TRBJ2-3; D might be TRBD2 (5 bases). V gave up 4 bases and J gave up 2 bases, with 13 bases separating them. Germline V CDR1 and CDR2: SNHLY, FYNNEI. This CDR3 has 15 residues.

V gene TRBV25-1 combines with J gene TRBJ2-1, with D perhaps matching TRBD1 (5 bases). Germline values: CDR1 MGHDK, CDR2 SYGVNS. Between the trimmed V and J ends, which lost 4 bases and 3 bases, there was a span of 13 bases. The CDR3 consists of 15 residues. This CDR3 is CASSGVVGHYNEQFF. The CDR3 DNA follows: TGTGCCAGCAGTGGCGTAGTGGGGCACTACAATGAGCAGTTCTTC.

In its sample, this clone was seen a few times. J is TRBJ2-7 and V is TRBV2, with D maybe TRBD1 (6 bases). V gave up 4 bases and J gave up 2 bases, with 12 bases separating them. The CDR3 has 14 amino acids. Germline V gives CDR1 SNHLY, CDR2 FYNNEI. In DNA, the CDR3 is TGTGCCAGCAGTGGGGCGCAGGGGACCTACGAGCAGTACTTC. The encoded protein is CASSGAQGTYEQYF.

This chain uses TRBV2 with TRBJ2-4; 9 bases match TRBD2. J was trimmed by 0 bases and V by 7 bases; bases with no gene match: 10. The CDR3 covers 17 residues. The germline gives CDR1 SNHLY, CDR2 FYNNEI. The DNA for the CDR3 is TGTGCCAGCATCCTGAGGGCTAGCGGGGTAGCCAAAAACATTCAGTACTTC. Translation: CASILRASGVAKNIQYF.

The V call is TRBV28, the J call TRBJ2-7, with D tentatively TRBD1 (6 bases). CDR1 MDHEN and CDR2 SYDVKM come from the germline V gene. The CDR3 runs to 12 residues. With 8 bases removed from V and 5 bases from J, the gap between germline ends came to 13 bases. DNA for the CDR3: TGTGCCAGCGGGGCAGGGGTCCACGAGCAGTACTTC. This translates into CASGAGVHEQYF.